The 16 T cell receptor beta chains reported below all come from one sample, sequenced in a study of control samples from healthy donors and cancer patients. Method: immunoSEQ multiplex PCR; TCRdb's copy keeps in-frame clones and lacks some. The sample records roughly 95,000 clones, around 90% being singletons. The specimen sequenced was blood. Receptor source: a man in his thirties or forties in good health.

This sequence joins TRBV7-2 and TRBJ2-7; no firm D call. CDR1 and CDR2 (germline): SGHTA, FQGNSA. The germline V and J ends were trimmed by 5 bases and 3 bases, with 14 bases remaining between them. CDR3 length: 14 amino acids. The CDR3 DNA sequence: TGTGCCAGCAGCATATCGGACGTGGACTACGAGCAGTACTTC. Translated, it gives CASSISDVDYEQYF.

This chain links TRBV5-1 with TRBJ2-1; 9 nucleotides align to TRBD2. The germline CDR1 and CDR2 sequences are SGHRS and YFSETQ. V was pared by 0 bases and J by 6 bases, with 10 bases of the junction left unmatched. This CDR3 comprises 17 residues. This CDR3 reads CASSLVSGLAGGNEQFF. The DNA for the CDR3 is TGCGCCAGCAGCTTGGTGTCGGGACTAGCAGGCGGCAATGAGCAGTTCTTC.

In its sample, this clone was seen once. V usage is TRBV28 and J usage is TRBJ2-7, with a possible D match to TRBD2 (6 bases). Looked up from germline, CDR1 is MDHEN and CDR2 is SYDVKM. This CDR3 region has 13 residues. V dropped 6 bases and J dropped 5 bases, with 14 bases sitting between them. CDR3 nucleotide sequence: TGTGCCAGCAGCCCCCGGTGGGGGGACGAGCAGTACTTC. It encodes CASSPRWGDEQYF.

DNA for the CDR3: TGTGCCAGCAGCTTCACAGGGGGCGGGGGAGATGGCTACACCTTC. Translating gives CASSFTGGGGDGYTF. The rearrangement links TRBV7-8 to TRBJ1-2, with 9 bases identical to TRBD1. The junction had 8 bases not matched to a gene; V was cut back by 3 bases and J by 6 bases. The CDR3 loop spans 15 amino acids. Germline values: CDR1 SGHVS, CDR2 FQNEAQ.

CDR3 coding DNA: TGCGCCAGCAGCAGGAGCCCCCGGGGCACTGAAGCTTTCTTT. Protein: CASSRSPRGTEAFF. The chain couples TRBV10-1 to TRBJ1-1; no reliable D call. Germline V CDR1 and CDR2: WNHNN, SYGVQD (reference sequence). The length of the CDR3 is 14 residues. Between the trimmed V and J ends, which lost 6 bases and 4 bases, there was a span of 15 bases.

The chain is built from TRBV27 and TRBJ2-7; 7 bases are shared with TRBD2. Germline assignment: CDR1 MNHEY and CDR2 SMNVEV (reference sequence). The CDR3 length is 13 residues. V was pared by 8 bases and J by 3 bases, with 7 bases of the junction left unmatched. This CDR3 is CASAAGVVYEQYF. CDR3 nucleotide sequence: TGTGCCAGCGCGGCGGGAGTCGTCTACGAGCAGTACTTC.

The J gene is TRBJ2-7, the V gene TRBV6-6; 12 bases are a match to TRBD1. Germline values: CDR1 MNHNY, CDR2 SVGAGI (reference sequence). The CDR3 totals 15 residues. V lost 6 bases and J lost 4; bases outside the gene matches: 7. CDR3 loop: CASSPGTGGSYEQYF. Written as DNA, the CDR3 is TGTGCCAGCAGCCCCGGGACAGGGGGCTCGTACGAGCAGTACTTC.

This chain connects TRBV28 to TRBJ1-1; D is uncertain. This CDR3 spans 16 amino acids. Trimming cost V 1 base and J 2 bases, with 14 bases left between them. Germline CDR1 MDHEN, CDR2 SYDVKM. CDR3 DNA sequence: TGTGCCAGCAGTTTATATCCCCCGGGTATTAACACTGAAGCTTTCTTT. Encoded protein: CASSLYPPGINTEAFF.

J is TRBJ2-7 and V is TRBV6-2 or TRBV6-3; D remains unclear. V was pared by 2 bases and J by 4 bases, with 12 bases between. Germline loops: CDR1 MNHEY, CDR2 SVGEGT. This CDR3 comprises 14 residues. The CDR3 spells CASSYGQVVYEQYF. The DNA for the CDR3 is TGTGCCAGCAGTTACGGCCAGGTAGTGTACGAGCAGTACTTC.

This chain joins TRBV5-1 and TRBJ2-5, with 7 bases lining up with TRBD1. Germline assignment: CDR1 SGHRS and CDR2 YFSETQ. The ends lost 0 bases at V and 5 bases at J; junction bases unmatched: 7. The CDR3 loop spans 15 amino acids. The CDR3 protein is CASSLGQGLRETQYF. CDR3 coding DNA: TGCGCCAGCAGCTTGGGACAGGGCCTCCGGGAGACCCAGTACTTC.

This chain links TRBV28 with TRBJ2-1; 8 positions match TRBD2. V dropped 7 bases and J dropped 9; count of bases not matched to a gene: 11. The CDR3 is made up of 14 amino acids. Germline V gene data show CDR1 as MDHEN and CDR2 as SYDVKM. CDR3 protein: CASTREAGEGEQFF. The CDR3 DNA sequence: TGTGCCAGCACGCGGGAAGCGGGAGAGGGTGAGCAGTTCTTC.

V and J are TRBV29-1 and TRBJ2-2, with 9 bases lining up with TRBD2. Trimming at V came to 5 bases and at J to 5 bases, leaving 12 bases not matched to a gene. In germline, CDR1 is SQVTM, CDR2 ANQGSEA. CDR3 size: 16 residues. CDR3 in amino acids: CSVPAAGGGRTGELFF. The CDR3 nucleotides are TGCAGCGTTCCGGCGGCGGGAGGGGGGAGAACCGGGGAGCTGTTTTTT.

The V gene is TRBV25-1, the J gene TRBJ2-3, with TRBD2 as a possible D gene (6 bases). The CDR3 contains 15 residues. The germline V and J ends were trimmed by 2 bases and 0 bases, with 9 bases remaining between them. Germline CDR1 is MGHDK and CDR2 is SYGVNS. CDR3 region: CASSEGSGSTDTQYF. CDR3 DNA sequence: TGTGCCAGCAGTGAAGGTAGCGGCAGCACAGATACGCAGTATTTT.

The chain recombines TRBV5-1 with TRBJ2-2; D not resolved. CDR1 and CDR2 from the germline V gene are SGHRS and YFSETQ. This CDR3 spans 12 amino acids. Trimming left V 6 bases short and J 1 base short, with 4 bases between. CDR3 in DNA: TGCGCCAGCACCGTGAACACCGGGGAGCTGTTTTTT. It specifies CASTVNTGELFF. The full variable domain, with the rest looked up from reference TRBV5-1 and TRBJ2-2, is KAGVTQTPRYLIKTRGQQVTLSCSPISGHRSVSWYQQTPGQGLQFLFEYFSETQRNKGNFPGRFSGRQFSNSRSEMNVSTLELGDSALYLCASTVNTGELFFGEGSRLTVL.

The rearrangement uses TRBV27 and TRBJ1-3, with D unclear. Germline assignment: CDR1 MNHEY and CDR2 SMNVEV (reference sequence). V was trimmed by 5 bases and J by 4 bases, leaving 9 bases between them. The CDR3 contains 13 residues. DNA for the CDR3: TGTGCCAGCAGTAGGAGAGCCGGAAACACCATATATTTT. It specifies CASSRRAGNTIYF.

This chain connects TRBV7-7 to TRBJ1-1; D uncertain. V lost 0 bases, J lost 6 bases, and 8 bases lay in between. CDR1 and CDR2 from the germline V gene are SSHAT and FNYEAQ (reference sequence). CDR3 length: 13 residues. CDR3 in DNA: TGTGCCAGCAGCTTAGCCCCTAGCTCTGAAGCTTTCTTT. Translated, it gives CASSLAPSSEAFF.